Following are 11 T cell receptor beta chains from one sample sequenced in a study of radiotherapy plus CTLA-4 blockade in lung cancer. Sequenced by immunoSEQ multiplex PCR; TCRdb stores in-frame clones only, minus some. This sample carries 40,000 to 45,000 clones, roughly 67% of them seen once, and the ten largest clones take about 23%. This material consisted of peripheral blood, taken from a patient treated with radiotherapy plus ipilimumab. The receptors were sampled from a human donor with non-small cell lung cancer who had a partial response to radiotherapy plus ipilimumab.

The V and J genes are TRBV16 and TRBJ2-5; 12 bases are a match to TRBD1. The DNA end favors TRBJ2-7, so the J call may be wrong. There are 15 residues in the CDR3. Germline V gene lookup returns CDR1 KGHSY and CDR2 FQNENV. DNA of the CDR3: TGTGCCAGCAGCCAATCGGGACAGGGGGCCCACGAGCAGTACTTC. It encodes CASSQSGQGAHEQYF.

The gene calls are TRBV6-1 and TRBJ2-7; TRBD1 agrees at 11 bases. The germline V gene has CDR1 MNHNS and CDR2 SASEGT. Trimming at V came to 4 bases and at J to 2 bases, leaving 4 bases not matched to a gene. The CDR3 totals 15 residues. CDR3 DNA: TGTGCCAGCAGTGTTCCGGGACAGGGGGCCTACGAGCAGTACTTC. This gives the protein CASSVPGQGAYEQYF.

As regards this clone: The junction does not match germline at one end; this may be a read error. The chain links TRBV7-6 to TRBJ1-1; 8 bases map to TRBD1. Germline lookup yields CDR1 SGHVS and CDR2 FNYEAQ. The CDR3 is 15 amino acids. CDR3 in DNA: TGTGCCAGCAGCTTAGGGACAGGGTTGGCAAGTGAAGCTTCCTTT. Amino acid sequence: CASSLGTGLASEASF.

The chain uses TRBV6-5 and TRBJ2-6; tentatively, D is TRBD1 (6 bases). V was pared by 6 bases and J by 5 bases, with 14 bases between. The CDR3 length is 15 residues. Germline-derived CDR1 and CDR2 are MNHEY and SVGAGI. CDR3 sequence (DNA): TGTGCCAGCAGCCCTGACAGGCGTAGGGCCAACGTCCTGACTTTC. Residues: CASSPDRRRANVLTF.

V usage is TRBV5-6 and J usage is TRBJ1-1, with TRBD1 matching over 8 bases. Per the germline V gene, CDR1 is SGHDT and CDR2 is YYEEEE. CDR3 size: 15 residues. Losses at the gene ends were 4 bases for V and 6 bases for J; bases not matched to a gene: 11. CDR3 in amino acids: CASSLLRDRRAEAFF. CDR3 in DNA: TGTGCCAGCAGCCTGCTGAGGGACAGGAGGGCTGAAGCTTTCTTT. The full variable domain, its missing parts supplied by reference TRBV5-6 and TRBJ1-1, is DAGVTQSPTHLIKTRGQQVTLRCSPKSGHDTVSWYQQALGQGPQFIFQYYEEEERQRGNFPDRFSGHQFPNYSSELNVNALLLGDSALYLCASSLLRDRRAEAFFGQGTRLTVV.

This sequence joins TRBV5-1 and TRBJ1-1; unclear D gene. Germline CDR1 reads SGHRS; CDR2 reads YFSETQ. V lost 2 bases and J 4 bases, leaving 9 bases between the germline ends. This CDR3 comprises 13 residues. The DNA of the CDR3 is TGCGCCAGCAGCTTAGACATCAGCACTGAAGCTTTCTTT. Amino acids: CASSLDISTEAFF.

The chain recombines TRBV30 with TRBJ2-3; D unclear. CDR3 length: 14 amino acids. The V gene's germline CDR1 is GTSNPN and CDR2 SVGIG (reference sequence). The V gene lost 2 bases and the J gene lost 3 bases, with 12 bases spanning the gap. CDR3 sequence reads: CAWSRVGSTDTQYF. Here the CDR3 DNA reads TGTGCCTGGAGTCGGGTCGGTTCTACAGATACGCAGTATTTT.

The V and J genes are TRBV2 and TRBJ1-4; TRBD1 aligns across 9 bases. CDR3 length: 18 residues. V was clipped by 2 bases and J by 2 bases; unmatched bases: 9. Germline CDR1 is SNHLY and CDR2 is FYNNEI. CDR3 residues: CASSESGIGTGTNEKLFF. The DNA of the CDR3 is TGTGCCAGCAGTGAAAGTGGAATCGGGACAGGGACTAATGAAAAACTGTTTTTT.

The V and J genes are TRBV19 and TRBJ1-2; perhaps TRBD1 as D (6 bases). The CDR3 has 15 amino acids. Germline CDR1 and CDR2: LNHDA and SQIVND (reference sequence). V was shortened by 4 bases and J by 1 base, with 13 bases between the two germline ends. CDR3 amino acids: CASSKDSMGNYGYTF. The CDR3 nucleotides read TGTGCCAGTAGTAAGGACAGCATGGGTAACTATGGCTACACCTTC. The full variable domain, in which reference TRBV19 and TRBJ1-2 provide the parts outside the CDR3, is DGGITQSPKYLFRKEGQNVTLSCEQNLNHDAMYWYRQDPGQGLRLIYYSQIVNDFQKGDIAEGYSVSREKKESFPLTVTSAQKNPTAFYLCASSKDSMGNYGYTFGSGTRLTVV.

The rearrangement links TRBV5-1 to TRBJ2-2; no clear D gene. V lost 4 bases to trimming and J lost 7 bases, with 11 bases between them. The CDR3 is 13 amino acids. The germline gives CDR1 SGHRS, CDR2 YFSETQ. In DNA form, the CDR3 reads TGCGCCAGCAGCAATCCAGTAAACGGGGAGCTGTTTTTT. This encodes CASSNPVNGELFF. Variable domain in full (rest from reference TRBV5-1 and TRBJ2-2): KAGVTQTPRYLIKTRGQQVTLSCSPISGHRSVSWYQQTPGQGLQFLFEYFSETQRNKGNFPGRFSGRQFSNSRSEMNVSTLELGDSALYLCASSNPVNGELFFGEGSRLTVL.

The sample holds a few counts of this clone. The V gene is TRBV7-3, the J gene TRBJ2-7; no definite D call. Germline V gives CDR1 SGHTA, CDR2 FQGTGA. The CDR3 is made up of 11 amino acids. Trimming pared 5 bases from V and 5 bases from J, leaving 7 bases between. The CDR3 DNA sequence: TGTGCCAGCAGCCCGGGTGACGAGCAGTACTTC. Encoded protein: CASSPGDEQYF.